Reported below is one T cell receptor (beta chain). This sample is drawn from a study of T cells after somatic rescue of genetic block. The CDR3 totals 13 residues. With V trimmed by 7 bases and J by 4 bases, 7 bases remained unmatched. Germline values: CDR1 ENHRY, CDR2 SYGVKD. Clones were sequenced by immunoSEQ multiplex PCR, and TCRdb holds only the in-frame ones, with some missing. In the table there are around 57,000 clones, about 96% of which are singletons. The sample taken for sequencing was peripheral blood mononuclear cells (PBMCs). J is TRBJ2-7 and V is TRBV10-3; 7 bases are shared with TRBD2. The source of this sequence is a child under two years old. The CDR3 loop is CAINIERDYEQYF. The CDR3 DNA reads as TGTGCCATCAATATCGAGCGGGATTACGAGCAGTACTTC.